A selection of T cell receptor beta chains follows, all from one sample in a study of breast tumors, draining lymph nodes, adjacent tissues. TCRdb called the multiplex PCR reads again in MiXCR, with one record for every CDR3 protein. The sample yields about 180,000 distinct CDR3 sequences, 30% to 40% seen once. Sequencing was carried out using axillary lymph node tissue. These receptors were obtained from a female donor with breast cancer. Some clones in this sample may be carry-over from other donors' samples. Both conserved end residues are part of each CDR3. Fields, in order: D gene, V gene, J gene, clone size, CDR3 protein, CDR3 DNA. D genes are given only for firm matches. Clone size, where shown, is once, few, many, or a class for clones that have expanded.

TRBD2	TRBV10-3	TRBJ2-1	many	CAIKGSGLAGGEPSAEQFF	TGTGCCATCAAGGGGTCGGGACTAGCGGGAGGAGAGCCTTCCGCAGAGCAGTTCTTC
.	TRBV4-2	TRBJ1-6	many	CASSPTPEGPINSPLHF	TGTGCCAGCAGCCCGACCCCGGAAGGGCCAATAAATTCACCCCTCCACTTT
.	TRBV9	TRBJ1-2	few	CASKRESNYGYTF	TGTGCCAGCAAAAGGGAATCTAACTATGGCTACACCTTC
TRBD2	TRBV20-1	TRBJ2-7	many	CSAIGLASYEQYF	TGCAGTGCAATCGGACTAGCGTCCTACGAGCAGTACTTC
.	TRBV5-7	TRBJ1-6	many	CASSFRGGNSPLHF	TGTGCCAGCAGCTTCCGCGGGGGGAATTCACCCCTCCACTTT
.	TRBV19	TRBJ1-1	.	CASSKVEGGTEAFF	TGTGCCAGTAGTAAGGTGGAAGGCGGCACTGAAGCTTTCTTT
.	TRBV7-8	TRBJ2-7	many	CASSLLTPSQGYEQYF	TGTGCCAGCAGCTTATTAACGCCATCACAGGGTTACGAGCAGTACTTC
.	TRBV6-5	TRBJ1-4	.	CASSPFGGTNEKLFF	TGTGCCAGCAGTCCCTTCGGGGGGACTAATGAAAAACTGTTTTTT
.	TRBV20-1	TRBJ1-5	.	CSACSNTGDQPQHF	TGCAGTGCCTGTAGTAACACCGGGGATCAGCCCCAGCATTTT
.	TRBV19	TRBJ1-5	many	CASSIVRVGNQPQHF	TGTGCCAGTAGTATAGTTCGGGTTGGCAATCAGCCCCAGCATTTT
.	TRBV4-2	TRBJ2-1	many	CASSPILGALNEQFF	TGTGCCAGCAGCCCGATTCTCGGGGCCCTCAATGAGCAGTTCTTC
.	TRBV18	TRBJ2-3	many	CASSPLKGLEDTQYF	TGTGCCAGCTCACCTTTAAAGGGGCTCGAAGATACGCAGTATTTT
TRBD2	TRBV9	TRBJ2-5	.	CASSLLAGEETQSF	TGTGCCAGCAGCCTACTAGCGGGGGAAGAGACCCAGTCCTTC
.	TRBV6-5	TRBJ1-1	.	CASRGQSHTEAFF	TGTGCCAGCAGAGGACAGTCTCACACTGAAGCTTTCTTT
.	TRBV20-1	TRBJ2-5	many	CSASLDSGVAYQETQYF	TGCAGTGCTAGCTTAGATAGCGGAGTTGCGTACCAAGAGACCCAGTACTTC
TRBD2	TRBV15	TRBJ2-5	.	CATSRVSGVETQYF	TGTGCCACCAGCAGAGTTAGCGGGGTGGAGACCCAGTACTTC
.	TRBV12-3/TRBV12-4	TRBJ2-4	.	CASSGTGSNTQYF	TGTGCCAGCAGCGGAACCGGGAGTAACACTCAGTACTTC
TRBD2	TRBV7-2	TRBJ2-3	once	CASSLGLLAGRATDTQYF	TGTGCCAGCAGCTTAGGGCTGTTAGCAGGGAGGGCCACAGATACGCAGTATTTT
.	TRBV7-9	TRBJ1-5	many	CASSLSGNQPQHF	TGTGCCAGCAGCTTATCCGGCAATCAGCCCCAGCATTTT
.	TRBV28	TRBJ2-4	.	CASRNPGPKNIQYF	TGTGCCAGCAGGAATCCGGGACCCAAAAACATTCAGTACTTC
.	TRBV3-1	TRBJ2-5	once	CASSREASEAGAFGTQYF	TGTGCCAGCAGCCGAGAGGCGTCGGAAGCGGGCGCTTTCGGGACCCAGTACTTC
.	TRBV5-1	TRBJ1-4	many	CASSILFGTNEKLFF	TGCGCCAGCAGCATCTTATTCGGCACTAATGAAAAACTGTTTTTT
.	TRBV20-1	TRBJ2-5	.	CSAGLGGRDQETQYF	TGCAGTGCGGGGCTCGGGGGCCGTGACCAAGAGACCCAGTACTTC
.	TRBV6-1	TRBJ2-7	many	CASSPRSGVNPVEQYF	TGTGCCAGCAGTCCACGGTCGGGGGTCAATCCCGTCGAGCAGTACTTC
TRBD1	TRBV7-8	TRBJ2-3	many	CASSVPTGADTQYF	TGTGCCAGCAGCGTACCCACAGGGGCAGATACGCAGTATTTT
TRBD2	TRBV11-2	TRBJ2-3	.	CACSTTSGTLQTDTQYF	TGTGCCTGCAGCACGACTAGCGGGACGCTCCAGACAGATACGCAGTATTTT
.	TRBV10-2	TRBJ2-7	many	CASSGAGSKGDGKYEQYF	TGCGCCAGCAGTGGTGCGGGGAGTAAGGGGGATGGGAAATACGAGCAGTACTTC
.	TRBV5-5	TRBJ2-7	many	CASSLASEQYF	TGTGCCAGCAGCTTGGCCAGCGAGCAGTACTTC
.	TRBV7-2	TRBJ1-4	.	CASSLGTYEQYFGYEKLFF	.
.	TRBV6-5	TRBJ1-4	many	CASTKGQTAVNEKLFF	TGTGCCAGCACCAAAGGGCAGACAGCGGTTAATGAAAAACTGTTTTTT
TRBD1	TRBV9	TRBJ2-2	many	CASSPTGTVTNTGELFF	TGTGCCAGCAGCCCCACCGGGACAGTAACGAACACCGGGGAGCTGTTTTTT
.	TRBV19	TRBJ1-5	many	CASIPFAGGLNSNQPQHF	TGTGCCAGTATCCCCTTTGCGGGGGGGCTCAATAGCAATCAGCCCCAGCATTTT
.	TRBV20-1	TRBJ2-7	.	CSATRTSGLYKEQHF	TGCAGTGCTACCCGGACCAGCGGGCTCTACAAGGAGCAGCACTTC
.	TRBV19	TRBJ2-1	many	CASSIGPGTLEQFF	TGTGCCAGTAGTATTGGTCCCGGGACATTGGAGCAGTTCTTC
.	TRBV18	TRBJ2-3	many	CASSPRAGDTQYF	TGTGCCAGCTCACCACGGGCGGGGGATACGCAGTATTTT
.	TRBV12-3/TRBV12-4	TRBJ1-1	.	CASSPRRGSEAFF	TGTGCCAGCAGCCCCCGGAGGGGGTCTGAAGCTTTCTTT
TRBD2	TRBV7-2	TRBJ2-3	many	CASSLAAGGSTDTQYF	TGTGCCAGCAGCTTGGCAGCGGGGGGGAGCACAGATACGCAGTATTTT
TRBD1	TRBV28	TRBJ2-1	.	CASRPGGDSYNEQFF	TGTGCCAGCAGACCAGGGGGCGACTCCTACAATGAGCAGTTCTTC
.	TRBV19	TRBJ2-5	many	CASSFLSQETQYF	TGTGCCAGTAGTTTTCTGTCCCAAGAGACCCAGTACTTC
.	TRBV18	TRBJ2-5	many	CASSKQTQETQYF	TGTGCCAGCTCGAAGCAAACGCAAGAGACCCAGTACTTC
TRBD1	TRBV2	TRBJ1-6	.	CASSDRGRSPLHF	TGTGCCAGCAGCGACAGGGGGCGGTCACCCCTCCACTTT
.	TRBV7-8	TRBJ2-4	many	CASSLEANIQYF	TGTGCCAGCAGCTTAGAAGCGAACATTCAGTACTTC
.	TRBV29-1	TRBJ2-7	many	CSAVGGDTEEQYF	TGCAGCGCAGTGGGGGGGGACACGGAGGAGCAGTACTTC
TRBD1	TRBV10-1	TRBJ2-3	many	CASSPGQGRAQYF	TGCGCCAGCAGCCCGGGACAGGGGCGGGCGCAGTATTTT
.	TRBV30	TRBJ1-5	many	CAWSEQDNQPQHF	TGTGCCTGGAGTGAACAGGACAATCAGCCCCAGCATTTT
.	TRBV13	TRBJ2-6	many	CASSSTFSGANVLTF	TGTGCCAGCAGCTCCACCTTCTCTGGGGCCAACGTCCTGACTTTC
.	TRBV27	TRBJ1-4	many	CASRTGRASEKLFF	TGTGCCAGCAGGACGGGACGGGCTAGTGAAAAACTGTTTTTT
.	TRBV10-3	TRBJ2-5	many	CAISGQTETQYF	TGTGCCATCAGTGGACAGACAGAGACCCAGTACTTC
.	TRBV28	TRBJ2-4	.	CASSFPRAIKNIQYF	TGTGCCAGCAGTTTCCCTAGAGCGATCAAAAACATTCAGTACTTC
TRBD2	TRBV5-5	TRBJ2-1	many	CASSLLAGDYNEQFF	TGTGCCAGCAGCCTGCTAGCGGGGGACTACAATGAGCAGTTCTTC